The 15 T cell receptor beta chains given below trace back to one sample, sequenced in a study of shared clonotypes between healthy human individuals. Assay used: immunoSEQ multiplex PCR; TCRdb lists only in-frame clones, some missing. The sample lists 150,000 to 200,000 clones, 60% to 75% seen once, with 8.5% to 12% in the top ten. Source material: memory CD4+ T cells sorted from blood. Subset of the sample: CD45RA-negative fraction. These receptors were obtained from a man aged 30 to 45 in good health.

The V and J genes are TRBV6-1 and TRBJ2-7; no definite D call. Germline CDR1 reads MNHNS; CDR2 reads SASEGT. The CDR3 loop spans 13 amino acids. V was clipped by 5 bases and J by 0 bases, with 8 bases between them. In DNA, the CDR3 is TGTGCCAGCAGTCTACAGAGCTCCTACGAGCAGTACTTC. It codes for CASSLQSSYEQYF.

The genes are TRBV18 and TRBJ1-3, with D unresolved. Looked up from germline, CDR1 is KGHSH and CDR2 is LQKENI. This CDR3 is built from 16 residues. V lost 2 bases to trimming and J lost 4 bases, with 15 bases between them. CDR3 amino acids: CASSPAVGRSGNTIYF. The CDR3 DNA reads as TGTGCCAGCTCACCAGCGGTAGGGCGGTCCGGAAACACCATATATTTT.

This clone was found a few times. The chain joins TRBV20-1 to TRBJ1-1; D remains unclear. This CDR3 comprises 10 residues. Germline loops: CDR1 DFQATT, CDR2 SNEGSKA (reference sequence). In nucleotides, the CDR3 is TGCCTCAGTAGGTTTACTGAAGCTTTCTTT. Its protein is CLSRFTEAFF.

V usage is TRBV28 and J usage is TRBJ2-1, with no clear D. Germline CDR1 and CDR2: MDHEN and SYDVKM. V was pared by 4 bases and J by 9 bases, with 13 bases between. The CDR3 consists of 13 residues. This chain's CDR3 is CASSSPSVIEQFF. The CDR3 bases are TGTGCCAGCAGTTCTCCCTCGGTCATTGAGCAGTTCTTC.

The V call is TRBV5-1, the J call TRBJ1-3; D is unresolved. Per the germline V gene, CDR1 is SGHRS and CDR2 is YFSETQ. V lost 4 bases, J lost 0 bases, and 11 bases lay in between. The CDR3 runs to 15 residues. CDR3 sequence (DNA): TGCGCCAGCAGCCCCCACTATCGCTCTGGAAACACCATATATTTT. It codes for CASSPHYRSGNTIYF.

V and J are TRBV9 and TRBJ1-3, with a possible D match to TRBD1 (6 bases). The CDR3 is 17 amino acids. From germline, CDR1 is SGDLS and CDR2 YYNGEE. V lost 0 bases and J lost 0, with 13 bases in between. CDR3 loop: CASSVDPTGHSGNTIYF. CDR3 bases: TGTGCCAGCAGCGTAGACCCCACAGGGCACTCTGGAAACACCATATATTTT.

J is TRBJ2-1 and V is TRBV28, with D tentatively TRBD2 (6 bases). V was pared by 6 bases and J by 6 bases, with 6 bases between. CDR3 size: 11 residues. Germline-derived CDR1 and CDR2 are MDHEN and SYDVKM. CDR3 amino acids: CASRGGNEQFF. The CDR3, as DNA: TGTGCCAGCAGGGGGGGCAATGAGCAGTTCTTC.

The rearrangement uses TRBV7-2 and TRBJ1-2; 8 bases fit TRBD1. The V gene end was trimmed by 5 bases and the J gene end by 4 bases; junction bases not matched to a gene: 3. The CDR3 runs 13 residues. Germline values: CDR1 SGHTA, CDR2 FQGNSA. CDR3 sequence (DNA): TGTGCCAGCAGCATCGACAGGGGCTATGGCTACACCTTC. Amino acid sequence: CASSIDRGYGYTF.

This clone was seen a handful of times. This same CDR3 is encoded by further DNA sequences in the sample. The chain couples TRBV18 to TRBJ2-7, with D unresolved. Trimming shortened V by 2 bases and J by 0 bases, and 2 bases separated the two germline ends. Germline values: CDR1 KGHSH, CDR2 LQKENI. The CDR3 is 12 residues long. The CDR3 loop is CASSPTSYEQYF. The DNA for the CDR3 is TGTGCCAGCTCACCAACCTCCTACGAGCAGTACTTC. The full variable domain, in which reference TRBV18 and TRBJ2-7 provide the parts outside the CDR3, is NAGVMQNPRHLVRRRGQEARLRCSPMKGHSHVYWYRQLPEEGLKFMVYLQKENIIDESGMPKERFSAEFPKEGPSILRIQQVVRGDSAAYFCASSPTSYEQYFGPGTRLTVT.

This chain joins TRBV7-2 and TRBJ2-6; D remains unclear. CDR3 size: 16 residues. V was pared by 7 bases and J by 0 bases, with 13 bases between. The germline CDR1 and CDR2 sequences are SGHTA and FQGNSA. The CDR3, as DNA: TGTGCCAGCACCAGGTCGGCAGGCTCTGGGGCCAACGTCCTGACTTTC. Translation gives CASTRSAGSGANVLTF. Filled out from reference TRBV7-2 and TRBJ2-6, the complete variable domain reads GAGVSQSPSNKVTEKGKDVELRCDPISGHTALYWYRQSLGQGLEFLIYFQGNSAPDKSGLPSDRFSAERTGGSVSTLTIQRTQQEDSAVYLCASTRSAGSGANVLTFGAGSRLTVL.

The V gene is TRBV5-1, the J gene TRBJ2-4, with TRBD2 matching over 9 bases. The CDR3 covers 14 residues. V lost 4 bases and J lost 5; bases outside the gene matches: 4. Looked up from germline, CDR1 is SGHRS and CDR2 is YFSETQ. In DNA, the CDR3 is TGCGCCAGCAGCACGGGACTAGCTGAAAACATTCAGTACTTC. Encoded protein: CASSTGLAENIQYF.

The CDR3 coding sequence is TGTGCCAGCAGCTTAGGCGGCTCCTACAATGAGCAGTTCTTC. This translates into CASSLGGSYNEQFF. The rearrangement joins TRBV7-3 to TRBJ2-1; D remains unclear. V was pared by 2 bases and J by 0 bases, with 5 bases between. Germline V CDR1 and CDR2: SGHTA, FQGTGA. This CDR3 region has 14 residues.

This clone was counted a few times. This chain uses TRBV30 with TRBJ1-5; no firm D call. CDR1 is GTSNPN and CDR2 is SVGIG in the germline V gene (reference sequence). The CDR3 runs to 13 residues. With 5 bases removed from V and 7 bases from J, the gap between germline ends came to 15 bases. The CDR3 DNA reads TGTGCCTGGGGCCCTGCAGGAGGGCAGCCCCAGCATTTT. It specifies CAWGPAGGQPQHF.

The rearrangement uses TRBV5-1 and TRBJ1-1, with 10 bases that match TRBD1. Germline-derived CDR1 and CDR2 are SGHRS and YFSETQ. With 4 bases clipped from V and 5 bases from J, the junction kept 8 bases outside the gene matches. The CDR3 runs 15 residues. CDR3: CASSRETGGETEAFF. CDR3 DNA: TGCGCCAGCAGCCGGGAGACAGGGGGCGAAACTGAAGCTTTCTTT.

This clone has a single count. V usage is TRBV10-1 and J usage is TRBJ2-3, with unresolved D. The CDR3 has 14 residues. Germline CDR1 reads WNHNN; CDR2 reads SYGVQD (reference sequence). V dropped 2 bases and J dropped 0 bases, with 6 bases sitting between them. CDR3 nucleotide sequence: TGCGCCAGCAGTGAGGATTCTAGCACAGATACGCAGTATTTT. Amino acid sequence: CASSEDSSTDTQYF.